The 17 T cell receptor beta chains presented below share a single source sample, sequenced in a study of cytomegalovirus exposure and HLA in healthy donors. PCR employed 60 Vbeta and 13 Jbeta primers. Assay: immunoSEQ multiplex PCR; the TCRdb copy retains only in-frame clones and omits some. The sample features 20,000 to 25,000 clones, with roughly a fifth in its top ten. The sequencing sample was made of PBMCs. Receptor source: a man aged 60 to 69 in good health and CMV-seropositive.

The V call is TRBV6-5, the J call TRBJ1-1; D is unclear. The germline V and J ends were trimmed by 5 bases and 1 base, with 11 bases remaining between them. Germline V gene data show CDR1 as MNHEY and CDR2 as SVGAGI. The CDR3 is made up of 14 amino acids. The CDR3 coding sequence is TGTGCCAGCAGTCGAAAACTAGAGAACACTGAAGCTTTCTTT. This encodes CASSRKLENTEAFF.

The rearrangement joins TRBV5-1 to TRBJ1-5; D remains ambiguous. The CDR3 is 15 residues long. The ends were cut back, 4 bases at V and 0 bases at J, with 11 bases in the middle. Per the germline V gene, CDR1 is SGHRS and CDR2 is YFSETQ. CDR3 protein: CASSPEPGSNQPQHF. The CDR3, as DNA: TGCGCCAGCAGCCCTGAGCCGGGTAGCAATCAGCCCCAGCATTTT. The full variable domain, its missing parts supplied by reference TRBV5-1 and TRBJ1-5, is KAGVTQTPRYLIKTRGQQVTLSCSPISGHRSVSWYQQTPGQGLQFLFEYFSETQRNKGNFPGRFSGRQFSNSRSEMNVSTLELGDSALYLCASSPEPGSNQPQHFGDGTRLSIL.

The J gene is TRBJ2-7, the V gene TRBV7-9; D might be TRBD1 (5 bases). This CDR3 region has 12 residues. Germline V gene lookup returns CDR1 SEHNR and CDR2 FQNEAQ (reference sequence). V was trimmed by 5 bases and J by 12 bases, leaving 17 bases between them. The CDR3 region has the DNA TGTGCCAGCAGCCCTGCTTTGGGGCCCCCGTACTTC. It codes for CASSPALGPPYF.

The CDR3 sequence is CASSFSTTAGEQYF. CDR3 sequence (DNA): TGTGCCAGCAGCTTTTCAACGACTGCTGGGGAGCAGTACTTC. The chain joins TRBV7-9 to TRBJ2-7; D not certain. This CDR3 has 14 residues. V lost 3 bases and J lost 7, with 16 bases in between. Germline values: CDR1 SEHNR, CDR2 FQNEAQ (reference sequence).

The CDR3 reads CAFGQRSGIAYEQYF. CDR3 DNA sequence: TGTGCCTTTGGTCAGCGTAGCGGGATCGCCTACGAGCAGTACTTC. The chain couples TRBV4-2 to TRBJ2-7, with 8 bases identical to TRBD2. J lost 2 bases, V lost 11 bases, and 14 bases had no gene match. The CDR3 is 15 residues long. Germline-derived CDR1 and CDR2 are LGHNA and YNFKEQ.

This rearrangement joins TRBV7-8 to TRBJ2-7, with 13 bases matching TRBD2. Germline V gene data show CDR1 as SGHVS and CDR2 as FQNEAQ. With V trimmed by 5 bases and J by 4 bases, 14 bases remained unmatched. This CDR3 has 18 residues. The CDR3 bases are TGTGCCAGCAGCCAGGGACTAGCGGGGACGCCTTTGGGTTACGAGCAGTACTTC. Its translation: CASSQGLAGTPLGYEQYF.

The chain joins TRBV6-1 to TRBJ1-5; D is unresolved. V lost 8 bases to trimming and J lost 4 bases, with 12 bases between them. Germline V gene sequence: CDR1 MNHNS, CDR2 SASEGT. This CDR3 has 13 residues. CDR3 bases: TGTGCCAGCGAGCAGGAACTTAATCAGCCCCAGCATTTT. Its protein is CASEQELNQPQHF.

The chain links TRBV7-9 to TRBJ2-7; D possibly corresponds to TRBD1 (5 bases). With 2 bases removed from V and 5 bases from J, the gap between germline ends came to 16 bases. Germline CDR1 and CDR2: SEHNR and FQNEAQ (reference sequence). This CDR3 contains 15 residues. This CDR3 reads CASSLLLPGINEQYF. CDR3 nucleotide sequence: TGTGCCAGCAGCTTACTGTTGCCAGGGATCAACGAGCAGTACTTC.

The rearrangement joins TRBV6-5 to TRBJ2-7; D possibly corresponds to TRBD2 (5 bases). Trimming removed 5 bases at V and 1 base at J, with 15 bases between. The CDR3 consists of 15 residues. Germline assignment: CDR1 MNHEY and CDR2 SVGAGI. The CDR3 protein is CASSRMGVSSYEQYF. The CDR3 DNA is TGTGCCAGCAGTCGAATGGGAGTAAGTTCCTACGAGCAGTACTTC.

The chain recombines TRBV7-9 with TRBJ1-1, with no clear D. Germline values: CDR1 SEHNR, CDR2 FQNEAQ (reference sequence). This CDR3 contains 15 residues. Trimming took 6 bases from V and 0 from J, leaving 14 bases between them. CDR3 region: CASRYEPKLNTEAFF. As DNA, the CDR3 is TGTGCCAGCAGATACGAACCTAAATTGAACACTGAAGCTTTCTTT.

Comment on this clone: In the same sample, other DNA sequences code for this CDR3. The rearrangement uses TRBV19 and TRBJ1-2; 7 bases fit TRBD1. Germline V lookup: CDR1 LNHDA, CDR2 SQIVND (reference sequence). The CDR3 runs 13 residues. V was pared by 5 bases and J by 7 bases, with 7 bases of the junction left unmatched. CDR3 coding DNA: TGTGCCAGTAGTCTCCGGGACAGAAGTGGCTACACCTTC. The encoded protein is CASSLRDRSGYTF.

The chain joins TRBV9 to TRBJ1-1; D not resolved. The length of the CDR3 is 15 residues. Trimming took 4 bases from V and 0 from J, leaving 13 bases between them. The germline V gene has CDR1 SGDLS and CDR2 YYNGEE. This CDR3 is CASSWGGKLNTEAFF. CDR3 coding DNA: TGTGCCAGCAGCTGGGGAGGGAAATTGAACACTGAAGCTTTCTTT.

The gene calls are TRBV5-6 and TRBJ1-2, with TRBD1 identical over 8 bases. CDR3 length: 13 residues. The ends lost 5 bases at V and 7 bases at J; junction bases unmatched: 7. Germline V gene sequence: CDR1 SGHDT, CDR2 YYEEEE. The CDR3 sequence is CASRSDRGSGYTF. The CDR3 DNA sequence: TGTGCCAGCAGATCAGACAGGGGAAGTGGCTACACCTTC.

The chain has TRBV6-5 and TRBJ2-3, with D possibly being TRBD2 (6 bases). V lost 5 bases to trimming and J lost 4 bases, with 16 bases between them. This CDR3 is 15 amino acids long. Germline V gene data show CDR1 as MNHEY and CDR2 as SVGAGI. The CDR3, as DNA: TGTGCCAGCAGTCATCAGGGACTTAAGCCAGATACGCAGTATTTT. Protein: CASSHQGLKPDTQYF.

The chain is built from TRBV14 and TRBJ1-1; a weak D match, TRBD1 (5 bases). Trimming took off 1 base at V and 5 bases at J, with 11 bases between the two ends. Germline CDR1 is SGHDN and CDR2 is FVKESK. This CDR3 is built from 14 residues. CDR3 protein: CASSQGTWVTEAFF. The CDR3 nucleotides read TGTGCCAGCAGCCAAGGGACATGGGTTACTGAAGCTTTCTTT. Based on the CDR3 plus reference TRBV14 and TRBJ1-1, the full variable domain is EAGVTQFPSHSVIEKGQTVTLRCDPISGHDNLYWYRRVMGKEIKFLLHFVKESKQDESGMPNNRFLAERTGGTYSTLKVQPAELEDSGVYFCASSQGTWVTEAFFGQGTRLTVV.

The CDR3 loop is CASSPAFQGASNEQFF. The CDR3 DNA is TGTGCCAGCTCACCCGCCTTCCAGGGGGCTTCCAATGAGCAGTTCTTC. V and J are TRBV18 and TRBJ2-1; 8 bases are shared with TRBD1. The length of the CDR3 is 16 residues. V lost 3 bases, J lost 6 bases, and 10 bases stayed unmatched. Germline CDR1 is KGHSH and CDR2 is LQKENI.

The chain is built from TRBV29-1 and TRBJ1-5, with D hard to call. Trimming cost V 4 bases and J 0 bases, with 7 bases left between them. Germline V gives CDR1 SQVTM, CDR2 ANQGSEA. The CDR3 length is 13 residues. This CDR3 is CSVGSNSNQPQHF. The DNA for the CDR3 is TGCAGCGTTGGCAGTAATAGCAATCAGCCCCAGCATTTT.